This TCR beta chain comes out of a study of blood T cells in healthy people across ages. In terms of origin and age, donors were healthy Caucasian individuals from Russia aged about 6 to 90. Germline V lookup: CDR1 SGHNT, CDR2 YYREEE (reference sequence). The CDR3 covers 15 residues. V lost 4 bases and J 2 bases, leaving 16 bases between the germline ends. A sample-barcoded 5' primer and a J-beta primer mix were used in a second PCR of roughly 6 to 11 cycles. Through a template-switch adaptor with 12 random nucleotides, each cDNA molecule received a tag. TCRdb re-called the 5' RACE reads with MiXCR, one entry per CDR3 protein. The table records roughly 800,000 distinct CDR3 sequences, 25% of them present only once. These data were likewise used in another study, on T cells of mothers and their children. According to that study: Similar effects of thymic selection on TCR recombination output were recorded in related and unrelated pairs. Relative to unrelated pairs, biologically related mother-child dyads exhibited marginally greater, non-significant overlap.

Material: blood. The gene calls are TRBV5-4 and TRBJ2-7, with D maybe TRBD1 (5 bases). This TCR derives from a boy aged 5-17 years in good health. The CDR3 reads CASSRIQEYPYEQYF. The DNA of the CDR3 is TGTGCCAGCAGCCGGATACAGGAGTACCCCTACGAGCAGTACTTC.